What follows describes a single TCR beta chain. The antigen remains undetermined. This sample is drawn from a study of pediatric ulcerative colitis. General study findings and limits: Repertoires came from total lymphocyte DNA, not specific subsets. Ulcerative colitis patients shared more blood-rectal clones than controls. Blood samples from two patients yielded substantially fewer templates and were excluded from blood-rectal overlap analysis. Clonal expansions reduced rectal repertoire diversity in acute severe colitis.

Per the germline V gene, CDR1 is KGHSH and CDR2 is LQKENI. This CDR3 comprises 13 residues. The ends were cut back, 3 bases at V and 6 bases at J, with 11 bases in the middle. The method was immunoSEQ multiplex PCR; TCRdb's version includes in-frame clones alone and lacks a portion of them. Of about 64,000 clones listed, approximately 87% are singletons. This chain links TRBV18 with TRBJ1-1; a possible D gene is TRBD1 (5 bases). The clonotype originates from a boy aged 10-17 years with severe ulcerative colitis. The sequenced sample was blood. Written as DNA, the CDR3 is TGTGCCAGCTCACCGCGCAGACAGTCTGAAGCTTTCTTT. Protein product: CASSPRRQSEAFF.